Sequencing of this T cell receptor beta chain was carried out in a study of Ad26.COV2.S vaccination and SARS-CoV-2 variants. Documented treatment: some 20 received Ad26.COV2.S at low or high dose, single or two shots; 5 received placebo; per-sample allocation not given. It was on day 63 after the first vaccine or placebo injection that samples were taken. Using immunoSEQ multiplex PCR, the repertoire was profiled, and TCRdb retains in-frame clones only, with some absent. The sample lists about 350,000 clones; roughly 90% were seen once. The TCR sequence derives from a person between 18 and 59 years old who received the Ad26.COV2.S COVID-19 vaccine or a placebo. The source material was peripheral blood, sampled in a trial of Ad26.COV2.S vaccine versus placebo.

The CDR3 nucleotides read TGTGCCAGCAGTTTTCTTGAGAAGTTGGGGCAAGCTTTCTTT. Amino acids: CASSFLEKLGQAFF. The chain joins TRBV27 to TRBJ1-1; D is perhaps TRBD1 (5 bases). CDR3 size: 14 residues. The V end lost 3 bases, the J end lost 9 bases, and 17 bases lay between the germline ends. From germline, CDR1 is MNHEY and CDR2 SMNVEV (reference sequence).